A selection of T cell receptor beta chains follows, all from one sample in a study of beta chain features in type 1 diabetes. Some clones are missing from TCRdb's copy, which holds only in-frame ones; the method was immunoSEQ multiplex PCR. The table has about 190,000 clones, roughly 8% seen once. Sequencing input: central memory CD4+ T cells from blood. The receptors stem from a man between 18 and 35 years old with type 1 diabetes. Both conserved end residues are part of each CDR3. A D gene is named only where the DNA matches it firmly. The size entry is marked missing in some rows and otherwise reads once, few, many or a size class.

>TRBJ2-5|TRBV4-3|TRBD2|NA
CASSQRAGALGEETQYF
TGCGCCAGCAGCCAACGAGCGGGGGCGCTCGGGGAAGAGACCCAGTACTTC
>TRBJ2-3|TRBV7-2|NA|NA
CASSSTSGLRTDTQYF
TGTGCCAGCAGCTCCACCTCAGGGCTGCGCACAGATACGCAGTATTTT
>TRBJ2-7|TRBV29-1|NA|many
CSVLSLREQYF
TGCAGCGTCCTCAGTCTTCGAGAGCAGTACTTC
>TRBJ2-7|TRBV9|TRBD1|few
CASSFPDRGMFEQYF
TGTGCCAGCAGCTTCCCCGACAGGGGAATGTTCGAGCAGTACTTC
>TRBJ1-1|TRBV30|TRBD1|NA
CAWSAGTGYTEAFF
TGTGCCTGGAGTGCCGGGACAGGGTATACTGAAGCTTTCTTT
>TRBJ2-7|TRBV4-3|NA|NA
CASSQDQGVASYEQYF
TGCGCCAGCAGCCAAGATCAAGGGGTCGCCTCCTACGAGCAGTACTTC
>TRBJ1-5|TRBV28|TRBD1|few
CASSPDRGGGIHQPQHF
TGTGCCAGCAGTCCCGACAGGGGTGGTGGTATTCATCAGCCCCAGCATTTT
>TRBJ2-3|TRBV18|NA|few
CASSPNSASTDTQYF
TGTGCCAGCTCACCCAATTCAGCGAGCACAGATACGCAGTATTTT
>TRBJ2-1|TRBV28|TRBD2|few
CASSHTSGRGIEQFF
TGTGCCAGCAGTCATACTAGCGGGAGGGGCATTGAGCAGTTCTTC
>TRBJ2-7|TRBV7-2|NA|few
CASSSLYGASYEQYF
TGTGCCAGCAGCTCGCTATATGGGGCCTCCTACGAGCAGTACTTC
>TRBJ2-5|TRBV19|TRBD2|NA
CASSITGTSGGLQETQYF
TGTGCCAGTAGTATTACCGGGACTAGCGGGGGCCTCCAAGAGACCCAGTACTTC
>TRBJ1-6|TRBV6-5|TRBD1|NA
CASSSQGAAGSPLHF
TGTGCCAGCAGTTCCCAGGGGGCCGCAGGTTCACCCCTCCACTTT
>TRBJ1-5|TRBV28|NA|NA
CASSPRFGGNQPQHF
TGTGCCAGCAGTCCCCGTTTCGGAGGCAATCAGCCCCAGCATTTT
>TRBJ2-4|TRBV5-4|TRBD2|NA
CASSPSGGARFAAKNIQYF
TGTGCCAGCAGCCCTAGCGGGGGGGCCCGGTTTGCAGCCAAAAACATTCAGTACTTC
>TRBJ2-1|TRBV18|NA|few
CASSPRGQRLYNEQFF
TGTGCCAGCTCACCGCGGGGACAGCGTCTCTACAATGAGCAGTTCTTC
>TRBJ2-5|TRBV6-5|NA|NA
CASRRGQGWETQYF
TGTGCCAGCAGAAGGGGCCAGGGGTGGGAGACCCAGTACTTC
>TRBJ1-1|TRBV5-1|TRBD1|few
CASSLHDRVGQAFF
TGCGCCAGCAGCTTGCACGACAGGGTTGGTCAAGCTTTCTTT
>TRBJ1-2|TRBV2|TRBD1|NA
CASRKETGGYGYTF
TGTGCCAGCAGGAAGGAGACAGGGGGGTATGGCTACACCTTC
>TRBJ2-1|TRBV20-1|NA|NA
CSAKRYNEQFF
TGCAGTGCTAAGCGGTACAATGAGCAGTTCTTC
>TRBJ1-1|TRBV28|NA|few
CASRTQSGTALTEAFF
TGTGCCAGCAGAACCCAATCCGGGACTGCCCTTACTGAAGCTTTCTTT
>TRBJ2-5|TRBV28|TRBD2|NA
CASSSSGIAGETQYF
TGTGCCAGCAGCTCTTCCGGAATAGCGGGAGAGACCCAGTACTTC
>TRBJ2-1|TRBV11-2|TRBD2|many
CASSELGLENNEQFF
TGTGCCAGCAGCGAGCTAGGACTAGAGAACAATGAGCAGTTCTTC
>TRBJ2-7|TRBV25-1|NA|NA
CASMLAGGYEQYF
TGTGCCAGCATGTTGGCAGGAGGGTACGAGCAGTACTTC
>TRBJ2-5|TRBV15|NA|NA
CATSRGGQGGETQYF
TGTGCCACCAGCAGAGGCGGACAGGGAGGGGAGACCCAGTACTTC
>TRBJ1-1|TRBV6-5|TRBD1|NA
CTTGGIGNTEAFF
TGTACTACAGGGGGTATTGGGAACACTGAAGCTTTCTTT
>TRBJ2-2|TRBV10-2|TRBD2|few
CASSESASGGELFF
TGCGCCAGCAGTGAGTCGGCTAGCGGCGGGGAGCTGTTTTTT
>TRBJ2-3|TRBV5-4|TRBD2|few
CASSPGGSGGSTDTQYF
TGTGCCAGCAGCCCCGGTGGTAGCGGGGGTAGCACAGATACGCAGTATTTT
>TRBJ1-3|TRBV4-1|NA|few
CASSREGSDSGNTIYF
TGCGCCAGCAGCCGAGAGGGCAGTGACTCTGGAAACACCATATATTTT
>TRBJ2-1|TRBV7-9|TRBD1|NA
CASSVGQGAYNEQFF
TGTGCCAGCAGCGTCGGACAGGGGGCTTACAATGAGCAGTTCTTC
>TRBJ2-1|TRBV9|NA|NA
CASSEAGSYNEQFF
TGTGCCAGCAGCGAGGCGGGCTCCTACAATGAGCAGTTCTTC
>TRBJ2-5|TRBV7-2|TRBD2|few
CASSLGLAKETQYF
TGTGCCAGCAGCTTGGGACTAGCGAAAGAGACCCAGTACTTC
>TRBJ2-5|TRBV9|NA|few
CASSVGLSETQYF
TGTGCCAGCAGCGTAGGTCTCTCAGAGACCCAGTACTTC
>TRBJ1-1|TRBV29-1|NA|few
CSVKGEGTEAFF
TGCAGCGTGAAGGGGGAAGGCACTGAAGCTTTCTTT
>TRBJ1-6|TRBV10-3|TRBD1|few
CAIGQGSYNSPLHF
TGTGCCATCGGACAGGGTTCATATAATTCACCCCTCCACTTT
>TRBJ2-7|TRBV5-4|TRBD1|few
CASSSQTGDSYEQYF
TGTGCCAGCAGCTCTCAGACAGGGGACTCCTACGAGCAGTACTTC
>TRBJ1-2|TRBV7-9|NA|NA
CASSLQGGYTF
TGTGCCAGCAGCCTTCAGGGTGGCTACACCTTC
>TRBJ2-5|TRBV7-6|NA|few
CASFQAETQYF
TGTGCCAGCTTCCAGGCAGAGACCCAGTACTTC
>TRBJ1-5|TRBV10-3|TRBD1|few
CAISETGGRGNQPQHF
TGTGCCATCAGTGAGACAGGGGGGAGAGGCAATCAGCCCCAGCATTTT
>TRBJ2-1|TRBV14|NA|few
CASSQIGRPRGNEQFF
TGTGCCAGCAGCCAAATAGGGAGGCCAAGGGGTAATGAGCAGTTCTTC
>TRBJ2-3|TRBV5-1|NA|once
CASSPGQTGSSTDTQYF
TGCGCCAGCAGCCCTGGTCAGACAGGTTCTAGCACAGATACGCAGTATTTT